This entry lists 11 T cell receptor beta chains sequenced from one sample in a study of blood T cell repertoires in COVID-19. Assay: immunoSEQ multiplex PCR; the TCRdb copy retains only in-frame clones and omits some. The sample shows 70,000 to 80,000 clones, roughly four fifths of them seen only once. Specimen: peripheral blood. All receptors come from a man aged 50-59 years with acute or convalescent COVID-19.

The V call is TRBV6-6, the J call TRBJ1-6; unclear D gene. V was clipped by 5 bases and J by 4 bases, with 12 bases between them. The CDR3 runs to 15 residues. In germline, CDR1 is MNHNY, CDR2 SVGAGI (reference sequence). CDR3 loop: CASSPAGSYNSPLHF. The CDR3 nucleotides read TGTGCCAGCAGTCCCGCCGGGAGTTATAATTCACCCCTCCACTTT.

This sequence joins TRBV10-1 and TRBJ1-4; TRBD1 agrees at 7 bases. The CDR3 spans 14 residues. Germline CDR1 WNHNN, CDR2 SYGVQD (reference sequence). The ends lost 0 bases at V and 8 bases at J; junction bases unmatched: 3. The chain's CDR3 is CASSESTGREKLFF. Written as DNA, the CDR3 is TGCGCCAGCAGTGAGTCGACAGGGCGGGAAAAACTGTTTTTT.

This chain joins TRBV19 and TRBJ2-3; TRBD1 aligns across 12 bases. This CDR3 comprises 17 residues. Trimming cost V 6 bases and J 4 bases; bases outside gene matches: 11. Germline values: CDR1 LNHDA, CDR2 SQIVND (reference sequence). The CDR3 loop reads CASRRDRGPYRADTQYF. In DNA, the CDR3 is TGTGCCAGTAGGAGGGACAGGGGGCCCTATAGGGCAGATACGCAGTATTTT. Using reference TRBV19 and TRBJ2-3 for the parts outside the CDR3, the full variable domain is DGGITQSPKYLFRKEGQNVTLSCEQNLNHDAMYWYRQDPGQGLRLIYYSQIVNDFQKGDIAEGYSVSREKKESFPLTVTSAQKNPTAFYLCASRRDRGPYRADTQYFGPGTRLTVL.

The table lists this clone with a few counts. The chain carries TRBV5-1 and TRBJ2-7, with TRBD1 as a possible D gene (7 bases). The V and J ends lost 0 bases and 0 bases respectively, with 13 bases between them. CDR1 SGHRS and CDR2 YFSETQ come from the germline V gene. CDR3 length: 16 residues. The CDR3 reads CASSLAGGDSSYEQYF. DNA of the CDR3: TGCGCCAGCAGCTTGGCCGGCGGGGACAGCTCCTACGAGCAGTACTTC.

This chain connects TRBV29-1 to TRBJ2-7; TRBD1 aligns across 7 bases. The germline V gene encodes CDR1 SQVTM and CDR2 ANQGSEA. This CDR3 region has 13 residues. The ends lost 0 bases at V and 13 bases at J; junction bases unmatched: 12. Here the CDR3 DNA reads TGCAGCGTTGAAGATCCGCTGACAGGGTCGAATTACTTC. As protein: CSVEDPLTGSNYF.

The V gene is TRBV28, the J gene TRBJ2-2; D gene uncertain. V lost 3 bases to trimming and J lost 2 bases, with 7 bases between them. The CDR3 runs 14 residues. Germline values: CDR1 MDHEN, CDR2 SYDVKM. CDR3 in DNA: TGTGCCAGCAGTTTCGGAGAAAACACCGGGGAGCTGTTTTTT. Its translation: CASSFGENTGELFF.

This clone has just one count. The genes are TRBV18 and TRBJ2-2; D ambiguous. Trimming shortened V by 2 bases and J by 6 bases, and 10 bases separated the two germline ends. The CDR3 runs 14 residues. The germline CDR1 and CDR2 sequences are KGHSH and LQKENI. The CDR3 nucleotides read TGTGCCAGCTCACCATTTAACGGTGCCGGGGAGCTGTTTTTT. Translation: CASSPFNGAGELFF. The whole variable domain, remainder taken from reference TRBV18 and TRBJ2-2, is NAGVMQNPRHLVRRRGQEARLRCSPMKGHSHVYWYRQLPEEGLKFMVYLQKENIIDESGMPKERFSAEFPKEGPSILRIQQVVRGDSAAYFCASSPFNGAGELFFGEGSRLTVL.

The rearrangement joins TRBV29-1 to TRBJ2-1; possible D gene TRBD2, 6 bases. Germline loops: CDR1 SQVTM, CDR2 ANQGSEA. CDR3 length equals 16 residues. The V gene lost 5 bases and the J gene lost 3 bases, with 20 bases spanning the gap. CDR3 coding DNA: TGCAGCGTTCCAACAACGGGACTCAGCGACTACAATGAGCAGTTCTTC. Protein product: CSVPTTGLSDYNEQFF.

This chain joins TRBV7-3 and TRBJ2-7; TRBD1 matches 8 bases. With 4 bases clipped from V and 1 base from J, the junction kept 6 bases outside the gene matches. The CDR3 has 15 residues. Germline V CDR1 and CDR2: SGHTA, FQGTGA. The CDR3 DNA is TGTGCCAGCAGCTCCTCCGGACAGGGATCCTACGAGCAGTACTTC. This codes for CASSSSGQGSYEQYF.

V usage is TRBV5-4 and J usage is TRBJ1-4; 9 nucleotides agree with TRBD1. V dropped 4 bases and J dropped 7; count of bases not matched to a gene: 8. CDR3 size: 15 residues. Germline loops: CDR1 SGHNT, CDR2 YYREEE (reference sequence). The DNA of the CDR3 is TGTGCCAGCAGCCTCCCGGGACAGGGCGTTGAAAAACTGTTTTTT. It translates to CASSLPGQGVEKLFF.

The gene calls are TRBV28 and TRBJ2-3; 7 nucleotides align to TRBD2. The CDR3 is 18 amino acids. Germline V gives CDR1 MDHEN, CDR2 SYDVKM. V shed 4 bases and J 2 bases; nucleotides not matched to a gene: 15. CDR3 DNA sequence: TGTGCCAGCAGTTGGAAACTCGGGAGGATAGACGCCACAGATACGCAGTATTTT. Protein product: CASSWKLGRIDATDTQYF.